This T cell receptor beta chain comes out of a study of molecular identifiers for immune sequencing clone quantification. Study at large: Split five ways in replicates, RNA from around 18,000 or 91,000 naive CD8 cells had four portions sequenced. Study-level points and caveats: Identical TCR molecules that share a barcode could lead to an underestimation of highly expanded clone sizes.

MiXCR was run by TCRdb on the PCR reads, yielding one entry per CDR3 protein. The sample consists of over 550,000 distinct CDR3 sequences, roughly 25% of them appearing once. Germline V lookup: CDR1 SGHVS, CDR2 FQNEAQ. The V end was cut by 5 bases, the J end by 3 bases, with 7 bases between. The CDR3 covers 12 residues. This clonotype was picked up many times. Its cognate antigen is unknown. Sample: naive CD8+ T cells from blood, with Jurkat cell RNA spiked in. Subset reported: FACS-sorted CD8+CD4-CCR7+CD45RA+ naive T cells. The receptor was isolated from a human donor in good health. Some libraries in this study had Jurkat cell RNA spiked in. The chain is built from TRBV7-8 and TRBJ2-5; no firm D call. In nucleotides, the CDR3 is TGTGCCAGCAGCGCTCCCGAAGAGACCCAGTACTTC. Encoded protein: CASSAPEETQYF.